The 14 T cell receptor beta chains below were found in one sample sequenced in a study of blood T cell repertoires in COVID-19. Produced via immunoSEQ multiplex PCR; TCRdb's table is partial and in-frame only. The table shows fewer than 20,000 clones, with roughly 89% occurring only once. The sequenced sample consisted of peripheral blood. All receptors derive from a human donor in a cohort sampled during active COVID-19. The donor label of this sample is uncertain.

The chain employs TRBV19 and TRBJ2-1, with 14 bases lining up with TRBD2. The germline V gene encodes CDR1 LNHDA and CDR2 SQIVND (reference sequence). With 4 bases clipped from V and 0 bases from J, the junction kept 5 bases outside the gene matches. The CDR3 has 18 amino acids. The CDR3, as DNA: TGTGCCAGTAGTAGTGGACTAGCGGGAGGCCTCTCCTACAATGAGCAGTTCTTC. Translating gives CASSSGLAGGLSYNEQFF.

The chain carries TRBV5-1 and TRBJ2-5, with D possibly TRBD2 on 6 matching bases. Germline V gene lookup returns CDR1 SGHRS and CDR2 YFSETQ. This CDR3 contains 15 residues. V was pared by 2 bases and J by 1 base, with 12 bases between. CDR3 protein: CASSLEVGGQETQYF. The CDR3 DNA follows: TGCGCCAGCAGCTTAGAAGTGGGAGGCCAAGAGACCCAGTACTTC. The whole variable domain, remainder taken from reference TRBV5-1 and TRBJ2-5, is KAGVTQTPRYLIKTRGQQVTLSCSPISGHRSVSWYQQTPGQGLQFLFEYFSETQRNKGNFPGRFSGRQFSNSRSEMNVSTLELGDSALYLCASSLEVGGQETQYFGPGTRLLVL.

The chain's CDR3 is CASRPGLAASYEQYF. CDR3 sequence (DNA): TGCGCCAGCAGGCCAGGACTAGCGGCTTCCTACGAGCAGTACTTC. The chain carries TRBV4-1 and TRBJ2-7; 10 bases match TRBD2. Germline loops: CDR1 MGHRA, CDR2 YSYEKL. The CDR3 is 15 amino acids. The trim removed 6 bases at V and 1 base at J, leaving 6 bases unmatched.

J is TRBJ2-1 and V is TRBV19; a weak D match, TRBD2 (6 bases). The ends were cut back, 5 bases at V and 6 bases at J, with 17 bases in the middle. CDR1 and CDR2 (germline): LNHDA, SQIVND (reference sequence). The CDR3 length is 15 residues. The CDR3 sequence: CASSLPVGLRNEQFF. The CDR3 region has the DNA TGTGCCAGTAGTCTTCCTGTGGGACTCCGCAATGAGCAGTTCTTC.

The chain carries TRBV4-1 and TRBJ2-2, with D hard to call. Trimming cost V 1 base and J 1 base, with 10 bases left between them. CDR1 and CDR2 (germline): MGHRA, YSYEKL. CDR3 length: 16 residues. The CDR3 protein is CASSQGQTMNTGELFF. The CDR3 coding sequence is TGCGCCAGCAGCCAAGGCCAGACAATGAACACCGGGGAGCTGTTTTTT.

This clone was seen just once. CDR3 in DNA: TGTGCCAGCGGGGCTACTCGTCCCCTAAATGAGCAGTTCTTC. It yields the protein CASGATRPLNEQFF. The rearrangement uses TRBV28 and TRBJ2-1; D might be TRBD1 (5 bases). This CDR3 has 14 amino acids. Germline V gene data show CDR1 as MDHEN and CDR2 as SYDVKM. V was cut by 8 bases and J by 7 bases, with 18 bases left in between.

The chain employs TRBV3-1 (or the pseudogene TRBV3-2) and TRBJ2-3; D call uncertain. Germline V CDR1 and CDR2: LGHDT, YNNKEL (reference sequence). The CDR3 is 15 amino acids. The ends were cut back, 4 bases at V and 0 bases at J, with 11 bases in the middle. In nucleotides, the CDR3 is TGTGCCAGCAGCCCCCCCGGAGCAAGCACAGATACGCAGTATTTT. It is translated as CASSPPGASTDTQYF.

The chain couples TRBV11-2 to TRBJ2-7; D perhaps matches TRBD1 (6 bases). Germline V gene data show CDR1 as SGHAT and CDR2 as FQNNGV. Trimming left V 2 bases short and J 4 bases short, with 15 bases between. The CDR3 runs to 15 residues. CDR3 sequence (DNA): TGTGCCAGCAGCTTAAGGGGGACGGGTGGGTACGAGCAGTACTTC. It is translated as CASSLRGTGGYEQYF.

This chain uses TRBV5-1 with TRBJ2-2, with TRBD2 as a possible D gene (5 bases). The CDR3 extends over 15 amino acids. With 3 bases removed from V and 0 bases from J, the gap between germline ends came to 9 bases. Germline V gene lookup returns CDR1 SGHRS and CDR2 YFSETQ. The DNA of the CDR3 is TGCGCCAGCAGCTCTACGGGGACGAACACCGGGGAGCTGTTTTTT. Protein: CASSSTGTNTGELFF.

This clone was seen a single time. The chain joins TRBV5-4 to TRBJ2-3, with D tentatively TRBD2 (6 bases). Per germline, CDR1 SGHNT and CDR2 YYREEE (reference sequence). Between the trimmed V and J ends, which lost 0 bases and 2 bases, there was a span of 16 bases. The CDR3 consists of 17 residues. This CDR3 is CASSLAPLALNTDTQYF. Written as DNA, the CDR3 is TGTGCCAGCAGCTTGGCCCCCCTAGCGCTGAACACAGATACGCAGTATTTT.

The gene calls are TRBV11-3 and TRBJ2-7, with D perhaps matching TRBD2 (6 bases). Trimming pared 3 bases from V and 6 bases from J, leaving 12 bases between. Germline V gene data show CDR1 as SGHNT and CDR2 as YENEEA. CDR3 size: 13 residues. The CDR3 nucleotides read TGTGCCAGCAGCTTGGGGGGAGGCGGCGAGCAGTACTTC. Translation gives CASSLGGGGEQYF.

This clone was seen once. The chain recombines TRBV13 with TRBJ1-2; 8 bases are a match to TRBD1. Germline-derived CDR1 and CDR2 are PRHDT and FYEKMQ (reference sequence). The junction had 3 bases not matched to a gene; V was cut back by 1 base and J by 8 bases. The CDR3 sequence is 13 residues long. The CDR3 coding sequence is TGTGCCAGCAGCTTAGTGGCAGGGGGCGGCTACACCTTC. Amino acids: CASSLVAGGGYTF.

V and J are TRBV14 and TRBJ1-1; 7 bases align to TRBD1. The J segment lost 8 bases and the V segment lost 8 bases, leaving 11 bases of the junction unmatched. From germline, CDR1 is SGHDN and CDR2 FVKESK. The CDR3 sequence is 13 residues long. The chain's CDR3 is CASSKNRGEEAFF. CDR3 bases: TGTGCCAGCTCTAAAAACAGGGGTGAAGAAGCTTTCTTT.

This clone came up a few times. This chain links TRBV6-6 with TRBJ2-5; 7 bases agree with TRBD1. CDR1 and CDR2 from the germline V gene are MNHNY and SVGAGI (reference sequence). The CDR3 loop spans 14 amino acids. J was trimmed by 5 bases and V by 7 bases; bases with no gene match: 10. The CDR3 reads CASILPGQMETQYF. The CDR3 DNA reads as TGTGCCAGCATCCTCCCGGGACAGATGGAGACCCAGTACTTC.